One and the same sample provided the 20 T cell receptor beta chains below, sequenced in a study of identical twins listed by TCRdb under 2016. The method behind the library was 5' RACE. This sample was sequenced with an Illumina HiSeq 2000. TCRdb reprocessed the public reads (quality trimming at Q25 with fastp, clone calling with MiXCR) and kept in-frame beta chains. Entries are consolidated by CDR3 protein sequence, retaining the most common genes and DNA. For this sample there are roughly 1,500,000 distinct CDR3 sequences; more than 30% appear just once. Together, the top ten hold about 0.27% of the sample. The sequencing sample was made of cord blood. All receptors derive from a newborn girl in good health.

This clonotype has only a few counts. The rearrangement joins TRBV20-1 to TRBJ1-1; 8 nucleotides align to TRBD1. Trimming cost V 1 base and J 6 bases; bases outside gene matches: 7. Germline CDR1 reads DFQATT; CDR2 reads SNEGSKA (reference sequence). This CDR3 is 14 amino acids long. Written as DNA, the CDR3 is TGCAGTGCTAGAGTTCACAGGGGGTTTGCTGAAGCTTTCTTT. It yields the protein CSARVHRGFAEAFF.

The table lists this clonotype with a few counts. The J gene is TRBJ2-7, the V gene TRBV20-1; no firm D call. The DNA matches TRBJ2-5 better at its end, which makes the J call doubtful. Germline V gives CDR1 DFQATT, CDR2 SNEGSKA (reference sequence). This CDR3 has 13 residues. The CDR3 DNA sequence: TGCAGTGCTAGGTCAGCTTTTTTCGAGACCCAGTACTTC. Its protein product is CSARSAFFETQYF.

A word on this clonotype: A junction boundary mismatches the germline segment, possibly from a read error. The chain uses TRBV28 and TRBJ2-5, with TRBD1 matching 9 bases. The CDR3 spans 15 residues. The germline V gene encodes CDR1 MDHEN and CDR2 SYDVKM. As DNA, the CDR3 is TGTGCCAGCAGTTCCTCGGGACAGGGACAAGATACCCAGTACTTC. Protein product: CASSSSGQGQDTQYF.

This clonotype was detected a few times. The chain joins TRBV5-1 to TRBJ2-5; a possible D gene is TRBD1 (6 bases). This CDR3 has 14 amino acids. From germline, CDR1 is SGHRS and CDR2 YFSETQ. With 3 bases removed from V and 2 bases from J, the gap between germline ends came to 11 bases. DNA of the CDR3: TGCGCCAGCAGCTACAGAGGGACACAAGAGACCCAGTACTTC. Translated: CASSYRGTQETQYF.

The CDR3 loop reads CASSYALLTSGGEQFF. CDR3 in DNA: TGTGCCAGCAGTTACGCCCTCCTGACTAGCGGGGGTGAGCAGTTCTTC. The genes are TRBV6-6 and TRBJ2-1; 12 bases agree with TRBD2. Germline V gene lookup returns CDR1 MNHNY and CDR2 SVGAGI (reference sequence). The CDR3 extends over 16 amino acids. Unmatched junction bases numbered 8, after V lost 2 bases and J lost 9 bases.

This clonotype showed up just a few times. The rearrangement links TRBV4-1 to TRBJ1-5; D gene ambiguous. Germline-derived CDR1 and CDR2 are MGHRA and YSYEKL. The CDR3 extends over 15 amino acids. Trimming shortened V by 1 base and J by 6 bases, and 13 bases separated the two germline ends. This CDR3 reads CASSQGTDPLQPQHF. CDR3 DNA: TGCGCCAGCAGCCAAGGGACGGACCCTCTTCAGCCCCAGCATTTT.

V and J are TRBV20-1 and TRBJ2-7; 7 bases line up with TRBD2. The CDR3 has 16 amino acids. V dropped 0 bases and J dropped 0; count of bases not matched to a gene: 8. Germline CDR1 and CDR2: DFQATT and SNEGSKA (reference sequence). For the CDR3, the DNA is TGCAGTGCTAGAGATAGTGAGCGGGGTCTCTCCTACGAGCAGTACTTC. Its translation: CSARDSERGLSYEQYF.

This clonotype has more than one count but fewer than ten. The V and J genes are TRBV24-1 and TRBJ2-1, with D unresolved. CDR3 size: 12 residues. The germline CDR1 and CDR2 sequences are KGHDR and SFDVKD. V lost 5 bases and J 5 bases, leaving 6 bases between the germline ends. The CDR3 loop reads CATSGSNNEQFF. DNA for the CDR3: TGTGCCACCAGTGGCTCGAACAATGAGCAGTTCTTC.

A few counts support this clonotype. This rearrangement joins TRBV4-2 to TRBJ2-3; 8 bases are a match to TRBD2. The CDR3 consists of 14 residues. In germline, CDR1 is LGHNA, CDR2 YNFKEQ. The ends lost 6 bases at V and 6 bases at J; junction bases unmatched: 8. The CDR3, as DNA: TGTGCCAGCAGGACTAGCGAGGCGAGCGATACGCAGTATTTT. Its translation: CASRTSEASDTQYF.

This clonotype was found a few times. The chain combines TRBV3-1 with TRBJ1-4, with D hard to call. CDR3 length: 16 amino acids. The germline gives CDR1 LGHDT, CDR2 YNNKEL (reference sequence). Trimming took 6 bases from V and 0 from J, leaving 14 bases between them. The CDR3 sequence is CASSREAFATNEKLFF. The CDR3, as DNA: TGTGCCAGCAGTCGTGAGGCGTTTGCAACTAATGAAAAACTGTTTTTT.

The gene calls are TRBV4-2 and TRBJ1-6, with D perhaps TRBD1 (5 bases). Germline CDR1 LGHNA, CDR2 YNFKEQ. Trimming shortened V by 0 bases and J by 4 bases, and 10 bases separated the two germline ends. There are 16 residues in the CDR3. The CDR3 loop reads CASSQEVAGYNSPLHF. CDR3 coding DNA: TGTGCCAGCAGCCAAGAGGTGGCAGGGTATAATTCACCCCTCCACTTT.

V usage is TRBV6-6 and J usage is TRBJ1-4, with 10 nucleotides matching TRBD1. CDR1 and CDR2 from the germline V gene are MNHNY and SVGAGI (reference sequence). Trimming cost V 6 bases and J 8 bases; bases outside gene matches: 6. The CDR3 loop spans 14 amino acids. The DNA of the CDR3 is TGTGCCAGCAGGACGGGACAGGGGATGGAAAAACTGTTTTTT. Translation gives CASRTGQGMEKLFF.

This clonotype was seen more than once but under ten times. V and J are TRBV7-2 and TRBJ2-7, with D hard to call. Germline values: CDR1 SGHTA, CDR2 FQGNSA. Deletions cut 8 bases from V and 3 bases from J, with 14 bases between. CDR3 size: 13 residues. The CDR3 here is CASRRDTLYEQYF. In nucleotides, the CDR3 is TGTGCCAGCCGTCGAGACACCCTCTACGAGCAGTACTTC.

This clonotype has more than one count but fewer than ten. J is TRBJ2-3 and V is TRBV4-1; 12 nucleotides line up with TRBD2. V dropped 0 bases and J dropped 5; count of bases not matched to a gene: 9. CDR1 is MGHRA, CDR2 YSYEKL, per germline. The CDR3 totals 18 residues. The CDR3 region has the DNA TGCGCCAGCAGCCAAGAAGGCGGGACTAGCGGGTACGGAGATACGCAGTATTTT. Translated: CASSQEGGTSGYGDTQYF.

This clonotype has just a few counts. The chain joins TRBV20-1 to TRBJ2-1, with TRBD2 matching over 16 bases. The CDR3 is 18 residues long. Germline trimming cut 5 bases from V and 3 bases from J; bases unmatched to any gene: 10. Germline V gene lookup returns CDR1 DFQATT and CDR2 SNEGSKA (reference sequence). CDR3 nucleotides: TGCAGTGCTGAACCCGGGACTAGCGGGAGGGCCAACTACAATGAGCAGTTCTTC. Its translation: CSAEPGTSGRANYNEQFF.

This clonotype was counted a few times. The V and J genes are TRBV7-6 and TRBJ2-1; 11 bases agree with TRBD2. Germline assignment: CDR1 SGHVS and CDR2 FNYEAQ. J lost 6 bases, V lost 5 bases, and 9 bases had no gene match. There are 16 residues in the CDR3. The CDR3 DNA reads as TGTGCCAGCAGCCAGACCGGGACTAGCGGAATCAATGAGCAGTTCTTC. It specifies CASSQTGTSGINEQFF.

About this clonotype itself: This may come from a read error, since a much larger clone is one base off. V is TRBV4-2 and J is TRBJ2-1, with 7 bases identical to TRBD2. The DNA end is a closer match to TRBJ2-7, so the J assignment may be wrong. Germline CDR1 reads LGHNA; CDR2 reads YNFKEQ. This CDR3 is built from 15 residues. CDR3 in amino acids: CASSQVLADYNEQYF. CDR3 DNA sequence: TGTGCCAGCAGCCAAGTCCTAGCGGACTACAATGAGCAGTACTTC.

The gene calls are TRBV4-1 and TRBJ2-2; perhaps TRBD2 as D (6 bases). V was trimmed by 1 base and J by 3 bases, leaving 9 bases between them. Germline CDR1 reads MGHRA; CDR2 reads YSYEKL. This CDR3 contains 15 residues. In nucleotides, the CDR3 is TGCGCCAGCAGCCAAGCGGGGGTTTACACCGGGGAGCTGTTTTTT. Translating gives CASSQAGVYTGELFF.

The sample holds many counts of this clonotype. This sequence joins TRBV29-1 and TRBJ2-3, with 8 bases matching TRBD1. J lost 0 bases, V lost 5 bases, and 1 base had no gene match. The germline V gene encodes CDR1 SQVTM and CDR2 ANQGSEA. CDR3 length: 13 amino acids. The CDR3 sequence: CSVRQGSTDTQYF. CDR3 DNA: TGCAGCGTTCGACAGGGGAGCACAGATACGCAGTATTTT.

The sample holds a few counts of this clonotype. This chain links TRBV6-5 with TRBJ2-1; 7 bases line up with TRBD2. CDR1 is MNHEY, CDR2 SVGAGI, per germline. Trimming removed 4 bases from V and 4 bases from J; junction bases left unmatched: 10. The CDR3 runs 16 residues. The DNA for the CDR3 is TGTGCCAGCAGTTCCCCTGGGGGGGGAGGATACAATGAGCAGTTCTTC. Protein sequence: CASSSPGGGGYNEQFF.